The present T cell receptor (beta chain) was sequenced within a study of radiotherapy plus CTLA-4 blockade in lung cancer. Clones were sequenced by immunoSEQ multiplex PCR, and TCRdb holds only the in-frame ones, with some missing. The sample carries around 59,000 clones, over 65% recorded once. Germline V gives CDR1 MNHNS, CDR2 SASEGT. V lost 6 bases to trimming and J lost 4 bases, with 16 bases between them. CDR3 length: 14 residues. On this clone: The antigen is unknown.

Study findings and constraints: Some TCR clones had been derived from tumors. These clones expanded in peripheral blood after radiotherapy plus ipilimumab.

This chain connects TRBV6-1 to TRBJ2-7; possible D gene TRBD1, 6 bases. The TCR originated in a human donor with non-small cell lung cancer who had a partial response to radiotherapy plus ipilimumab. The sequenced sample was peripheral blood, obtained from a patient treated with radiotherapy plus ipilimumab. CDR3 residues: CASRGRDTLYEQYF. Written as DNA, the CDR3 is TGTGCCAGCAGAGGCCGGGACACGTTATACGAGCAGTACTTC.